This is a list of T cell receptor beta chains from one sample in a study of T cell repertoires and Cas9 in healthy adults. Method: immunoSEQ multiplex PCR; TCRdb's copy keeps in-frame clones and lacks some. The table has 11,000 to 15,000 clones, about 88% seen once. Sequenced sample: Tregs (CD4+, CD25+, CD127-, CD137-, CD154-) from PBMCs; culture status not recorded. These receptors originate from a human donor in good health. CDR3s include the opening cysteine and the closing phenylalanine or tryptophan. A D gene is named only where the DNA matches it firmly.

V: TRBV6-1; J: TRBJ2-5; D: TRBD2; CDR3: CASSEATGGWSPQYF
V: TRBV6-5; J: TRBJ1-3; D: -; CDR3: CASSYSRQGGNTIYF
V: TRBV5-4; J: TRBJ1-6; D: -; CDR3: CASSLQGRADNSPLHF
V: TRBV7-8; J: TRBJ2-5; D: -; CDR3: CASSRTESQQTQYF
V: TRBV5-1; J: TRBJ1-4; D: -; CDR3: CASSLDPSGVANEKLFF
V: TRBV29-1; J: TRBJ1-2; D: -; CDR3: CSVEASRAYGYTF
V: TRBV11-2; J: TRBJ1-4; D: -; CDR3: CASSPGPTNEKLFF
V: TRBV6-6; J: TRBJ2-1; D: -; CDR3: CASIPGLGEGYNEQFF
V: TRBV5-1; J: TRBJ2-6; D: -; CDR3: CASSLDEVSGANVLTF
V: TRBV5-4; J: TRBJ2-1; D: -; CDR3: CASSSRWVYNEQFF
V: TRBV18; J: TRBJ1-2; D: TRBD1; CDR3: CASSPTSDRAHYGYTF
V: TRBV27; J: TRBJ2-6; D: TRBD1; CDR3: CASSLVQGHSGANVLTF
V: TRBV10-2; J: TRBJ2-2; D: -; CDR3: CASSPGGRTGELFF
V: TRBV27; J: TRBJ1-2; D: -; CDR3: CASRLQGTNYGYTF
V: TRBV5-5; J: TRBJ1-1; D: -; CDR3: CASSVTTNTEAFF
V: TRBV7-2; J: TRBJ1-1; D: -; CDR3: CASSLALPSNTEAFF
V: TRBV19; J: TRBJ2-1; D: -; CDR3: CASGGPRVGEQFF
V: TRBV7-9; J: TRBJ2-1; D: TRBD2; CDR3: CASSSLLAGGNNEQFF
V: TRBV6-6; J: TRBJ1-4; D: -; CDR3: CASRRGGVNEKLFF
V: TRBV5-5; J: TRBJ1-1; D: -; CDR3: CASSLDRHTEAFF